This T cell receptor (beta chain) was obtained from a study of human T cells and chemical hapten exposure. The time point is: pre-sensitization, week 0. Treatment denoted: therapeutic diphenylcyclopropenone sensitization with weekly scalp DPC. TCRdb passed the RACE reads through MiXCR, listing each CDR3 protein once. Altogether tens of thousands of distinct CDR3 sequences are present, approximately 6.7% being singletons, with the ten largest covering approximately 1.7%. The clonotype was recovered from a woman between 25 and 40 years old with alopecia areata. Some clones in this sample may be carry-over from other donors' samples. The sample here was whole blood, taken in connection with sensitization to the hapten diphenylcyclopropenone (DPC).

CDR3: CASSFSVNFNVLTF. DNA for the CDR3: TGTGCCAGCAGTTTCTCTGTGAATTTCAACGTCCTGACTTTC. V is TRBV6-5 and J is TRBJ2-6, with no clear D. V gave up 4 bases and J gave up 9 bases, with 13 bases separating them. CDR3 length: 14 amino acids. Germline loops: CDR1 MNHEY, CDR2 SVGAGI.